This T cell receptor beta chain was found in a study of spatial heterogeneity in lung cancer. Study at large: Detection consistently yielded more beta chains than alpha chains.

A unique molecular identifier was attached to every TCR cDNA molecule. TCRdb re-called the 5' RACE reads through MiXCR, storing one row per CDR3 protein. The data hold some 37,000 distinct CDR3 sequences, with roughly 8% observed a single time. This clonotype has a count of ten or more. Antigen unknown. The time point here: sample taken at primary tumor resection. Unsorted whole RNA of tumor, nontumor lung or frozen PBMC was sequenced. The cohort: 65 to 80 early-stage, untreated non-small cell lung cancer patients. This CDR3 comprises 12 residues. Trimming took 1 base from V and 5 from J, leaving 8 bases between them. Germline values: CDR1 SQVTM, CDR2 ANQGSEA. General observations from the study: Whereas they appeared in blood less at follow-up, ubiquitous expanded tumor TCRs appeared there more at resection.

Here the sequenced sample was PBMCs, taken at surgery. The sequence came from a male donor with early-stage non-small cell lung cancer. This chain uses TRBV29-1 with TRBJ2-5; D remains unclear. The DNA of the CDR3 is TGCAGCGTTGAAGGGCAGGTCGAGACCCAGTACTTC. Translation gives CSVEGQVETQYF.